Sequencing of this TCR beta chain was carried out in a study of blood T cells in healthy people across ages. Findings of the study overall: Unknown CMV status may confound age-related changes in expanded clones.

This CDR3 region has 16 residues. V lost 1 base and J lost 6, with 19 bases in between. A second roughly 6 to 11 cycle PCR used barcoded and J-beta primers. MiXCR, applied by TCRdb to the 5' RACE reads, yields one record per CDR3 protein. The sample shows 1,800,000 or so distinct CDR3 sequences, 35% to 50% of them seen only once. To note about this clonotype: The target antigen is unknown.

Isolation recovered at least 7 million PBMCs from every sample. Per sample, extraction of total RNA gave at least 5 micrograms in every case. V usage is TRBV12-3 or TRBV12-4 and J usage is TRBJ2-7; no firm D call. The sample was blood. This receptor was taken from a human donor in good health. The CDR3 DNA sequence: TGTGCCAGCAGTTTAGGTGACCCTTATGCGCTCGGCGAGCAGTACTTC. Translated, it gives CASSLGDPYALGEQYF.